One sample yielded the 24 T cell receptor beta chains listed below, sequenced in a study of blood T cell repertoires in COVID-19. Sequencing was performed with immunoSEQ multiplex PCR; in TCRdb, only in-frame clones are kept and a portion is missing. Counted here are 120,000 to 150,000 clones, roughly 85% occurring once; the ten biggest clones make up just under 3%. Material: peripheral blood. These receptors were obtained from a man in his fifties or sixties with acute or convalescent COVID-19.

This chain connects TRBV11-3 to TRBJ2-2; 8 nucleotides agree with TRBD1. Germline loops: CDR1 SGHNT, CDR2 YENEEA. CDR3 length: 17 residues. V lost 4 bases, J lost 2 bases, and 9 bases stayed unmatched. As DNA, the CDR3 is TGTGCCAGCAGCTCAGGGGGCGATTCCGGAAACACCGGGGAGCTGTTTTTT. It yields the protein CASSSGGDSGNTGELFF.

This clone appeared once. The chain carries TRBV18 and TRBJ2-7; TRBD2 agrees at 9 bases. Per germline, CDR1 KGHSH and CDR2 LQKENI. J was trimmed by 3 bases and V by 2 bases; bases with no gene match: 2. CDR3 size: 14 residues. DNA for the CDR3: TGTGCCAGCTCACCAAGGCGGGAGGGCTACGAGCAGTACTTC. It yields the protein CASSPRREGYEQYF.

The CDR3 nucleotides read TGTGCCAGCAGTTTATCGATGAGGTACGGACTTCCCGGGAAGCAGTACTTC. It yields the protein CASSLSMRYGLPGKQYF. The chain has TRBV27 and TRBJ2-7, with D possibly matching TRBD2 (5 bases). Germline V gene lookup returns CDR1 MNHEY and CDR2 SMNVEV (reference sequence). The CDR3 sequence is 17 residues long. The ends were cut back, 0 bases at V and 8 bases at J, with 23 bases in the middle.

This clone was observed once. The chain has TRBV7-8 and TRBJ1-5, with D possibly matching TRBD1 (6 bases). The V end was cut by 2 bases, the J end by 3 bases, with 14 bases between. The CDR3 spans 16 residues. CDR1 and CDR2 from the germline V gene are SGHVS and FQNEAQ. The CDR3 region is CASSLLGALNNQPQHF. The CDR3 DNA follows: TGTGCCAGCAGCTTATTGGGGGCGCTGAACAATCAGCCCCAGCATTTT.

This clone has more than one count but fewer than ten. The chain uses TRBV12-3 or TRBV12-4 and TRBJ1-1; 11 positions match TRBD1. With 6 bases clipped from V and 11 bases from J, the junction kept 5 bases outside the gene matches. The CDR3 runs to 12 residues. The CDR3: CASSQGQGDAFF. CDR3 DNA: TGTGCCAGCAGCCAGGGACAGGGGGATGCTTTCTTT.

The chain joins TRBV7-9 to TRBJ1-2; D uncertain. The CDR3 extends over 16 amino acids. Trimming cost V 5 bases and J 7 bases, with 23 bases left between them. The germline V gene has CDR1 SEHNR and CDR2 FQNEAQ (reference sequence). The CDR3 loop reads CASSPNAEGPRLGYTF. The CDR3 DNA follows: TGTGCCAGCAGCCCAAACGCGGAGGGCCCACGGCTTGGCTACACCTTC.

This clone came up a few times. V gene TRBV6-2 or TRBV6-3 combines with J gene TRBJ1-1; possible D gene TRBD1, 6 bases. Trimming pared 2 bases from V and 1 base from J, leaving 14 bases between. Germline V gene lookup returns CDR1 MNHEY and CDR2 SVGEGT. The CDR3 is 16 residues long. The CDR3 is CASSYRPGHGNTEAFF. In nucleotides, the CDR3 is TGTGCCAGCAGTTACCGACCGGGACACGGGAACACTGAAGCTTTCTTT.

The rearrangement joins TRBV10-3 to TRBJ2-1; 14 nucleotides match TRBD2. Losses at the gene ends were 10 bases for V and 6 bases for J; bases not matched to a gene: 8. The CDR3 length is 15 residues. Germline CDR1 reads ENHRY; CDR2 reads SYGVKD. For the CDR3, the DNA is TGTGCCAGCCGACTAGCGGGAGGGCCGGGCAATGAGCAGTTCTTC. Translated: CASRLAGGPGNEQFF.

To note about this clone: The same CDR3 arises from other DNA sequences in this sample as well. V is TRBV18 and J is TRBJ1-1, with a possible D match to TRBD1 (6 bases). V was pared by 3 bases and J by 1 base, with 6 bases between. This CDR3 contains 13 residues. Germline V gene sequence: CDR1 KGHSH, CDR2 LQKENI. The CDR3 loop reads CASSPGQNTEAFF. DNA of the CDR3: TGTGCCAGCTCACCGGGACAGAACACTGAAGCTTTCTTT. Using reference TRBV18 and TRBJ1-1 for the parts outside the CDR3, the full variable domain is NAGVMQNPRHLVRRRGQEARLRCSPMKGHSHVYWYRQLPEEGLKFMVYLQKENIIDESGMPKERFSAEFPKEGPSILRIQQVVRGDSAAYFCASSPGQNTEAFFGQGTRLTVV.

J is TRBJ1-4 and V is TRBV6-1, with a weak D call TRBD1 (5 bases). The ends were cut back, 1 base at V and 7 bases at J, with 19 bases in the middle. Germline loops: CDR1 MNHNS, CDR2 SASEGT. The CDR3 extends over 17 amino acids. The CDR3 DNA sequence: TGTGCCAGCAGTGAAGAAAGATTCGCGACAGTCTCTGAAAAACTGTTTTTT. Translation gives CASSEERFATVSEKLFF.

Worth noting for this clone: The same CDR3 is also encoded by other DNA sequences in this sample. The CDR3 bases are TGCAGCGTTGAAACATCTGGAAACACCATATATTTT. Protein sequence: CSVETSGNTIYF. The rearrangement uses TRBV29-1 and TRBJ1-3; no clear D gene. The CDR3 is 12 residues long. CDR1 and CDR2 (germline): SQVTM, ANQGSEA. V dropped 2 bases and J dropped 1 base, with 3 bases sitting between them.

Concerning this clone: Germline is not matched at one junction end, which may reflect a read error. V and J are TRBV3-1 (or the pseudogene TRBV3-2) and TRBJ1-2; 10 positions match TRBD1. Per the germline V gene, CDR1 is LGHDT and CDR2 is YNNKEL (reference sequence). The CDR3 length is 11 residues. DNA for the CDR3: TGTGCCAGCAGCCAGACAGGGGGCCTTTCCTTC. The encoded protein is CASSQTGGLSF.

The V and J genes are TRBV6-5 and TRBJ2-7; TRBD1 aligns across 7 bases. Unmatched junction bases numbered 2, after V lost 8 bases and J lost 1 base. This CDR3 comprises 12 residues. Germline CDR1 and CDR2: MNHEY and SVGAGI. The CDR3 bases are TGTGCCAGCTGGACAGGATCCTACGAGCAGTACTTC. Protein sequence: CASWTGSYEQYF.

The chain recombines TRBV6-5 with TRBJ1-2; possible D gene TRBD1, 5 bases. Germline CDR1 and CDR2: MNHEY and SVGAGI. The CDR3 is made up of 13 amino acids. V gave up 2 bases and J gave up 6 bases, with 10 bases separating them. The CDR3 sequence is CASSYGGWDGYTF. CDR3 in DNA: TGTGCCAGCAGTTACGGGGGGTGGGATGGCTACACCTTC.

The V call is TRBV27, the J call TRBJ1-1, with TRBD1 matching 11 bases. The CDR3 runs 17 residues. J gave up 4 bases and V 8 bases, and 15 bases lay outside the gene matches. Germline V gives CDR1 MNHEY, CDR2 SMNVEV (reference sequence). This CDR3 reads CASARLGTGGYSTEAFF. The CDR3 bases are TGTGCCAGCGCTAGACTTGGGACAGGGGGGTATAGCACTGAAGCTTTCTTT.

The V call is TRBV11-1, the J call TRBJ1-4; 9 nucleotides line up with TRBD1. Looked up from germline, CDR1 is SGHAT and CDR2 is FQDESV (reference sequence). Germline trimming cut 5 bases from V and 7 bases from J; bases unmatched to any gene: 11. This CDR3 spans 16 amino acids. In DNA, the CDR3 is TGTGCCAGCAGCAAGGGTTTCGGGACAGGGAGTGAAAAACTGTTTTTT. Protein sequence: CASSKGFGTGSEKLFF.

This clone has only one observation. The chain carries TRBV12-3 or TRBV12-4 and TRBJ2-1, with D perhaps TRBD2 (6 bases). There are 13 residues in the CDR3. Trimming left V 6 bases short and J 3 bases short, with 9 bases between. CDR3 sequence: CASSPGLYNEQFF. CDR3 sequence (DNA): TGTGCCAGCAGCCCGGGACTCTACAATGAGCAGTTCTTC.

The J gene is TRBJ2-7, the V gene TRBV4-1; 10 bases are a match to TRBD2. After removal of 2 bases from V and 0 bases from J, the junction contained 10 bases not matched to a gene. Germline CDR1 and CDR2: MGHRA and YSYEKL. The CDR3 runs 18 residues. This CDR3 is CASSQPPGLAQFSYEQYF. In DNA, the CDR3 is TGCGCCAGCAGCCAACCTCCGGGACTAGCGCAGTTCTCCTACGAGCAGTACTTC.

The V call is TRBV6-7, the J call TRBJ1-6, with D possibly being TRBD1 (6 bases). TRBV6-7 is an ORF for which the function is uncertain. This CDR3 region has 14 residues. The V end lost 1 base, the J end lost 14 bases, and 15 bases lay between the germline ends. The chain's CDR3 is CASSYLGQGMALHF. CDR3 nucleotides: TGTGCCAGCAGTTACTTAGGGCAGGGGATGGCCCTCCACTTT.

The chain has TRBV5-1 and TRBJ2-7, with 8 bases matching TRBD2. The germline V gene has CDR1 SGHRS and CDR2 YFSETQ. J was trimmed by 0 bases and V by 4 bases; bases with no gene match: 3. The CDR3 runs to 14 residues. This chain's CDR3 is CASSTSGSSYEQYF. CDR3 DNA sequence: TGCGCCAGCAGCACAAGCGGGAGCTCCTACGAGCAGTACTTC. The entire variable domain, with the rest obtained from reference TRBV5-1 and TRBJ2-7, is as follows: KAGVTQTPRYLIKTRGQQVTLSCSPISGHRSVSWYQQTPGQGLQFLFEYFSETQRNKGNFPGRFSGRQFSNSRSEMNVSTLELGDSALYLCASSTSGSSYEQYFGPGTRLTVT.

CDR3 coding DNA: TGTGCCAGCAAAGCCTTTTCGGAGGGGTCTGAAGCTTTCTTT. Protein: CASKAFSEGSEAFF. J is TRBJ1-1 and V is TRBV28, with D possibly being TRBD1 (5 bases). The CDR3 runs 14 residues. Trimming stripped 7 bases from V and 6 bases from J, with 18 bases between. Per the germline V gene, CDR1 is MDHEN and CDR2 is SYDVKM.

The chain couples TRBV28 to TRBJ2-1; 12 bases align to TRBD2. Trimming took 6 bases from V and 4 from J; bases not matched to a gene: 7. CDR1 is MDHEN and CDR2 is SYDVKM in the germline V gene. The CDR3 is 16 residues long. CDR3 sequence (DNA): TGTGCCAGCAGCACCCACCTAGCGGGAGGGTACAATGAGCAGTTCTTC. Its translation: CASSTHLAGGYNEQFF.

The rearrangement links TRBV5-4 to TRBJ2-3, with a possible D match to TRBD1 (6 bases). Per the germline V gene, CDR1 is SGHNT and CDR2 is YYREEE (reference sequence). V lost 3 bases, J lost 0 bases, and 11 bases lay in between. This CDR3 comprises 15 residues. CDR3 DNA: TGTGCCAGCAGCTACCGGGACACAAGCACAGATACGCAGTATTTT. This codes for CASSYRDTSTDTQYF.

V usage is TRBV7-9 and J usage is TRBJ2-1; no clear D. Germline CDR1 is SEHNR and CDR2 is FQNEAQ (reference sequence). The CDR3 runs 18 residues. Trimming removed 0 bases from V and 5 bases from J, with 20 bases in between. The CDR3 sequence: CASSLAGLAVNYHNEQFF. The DNA for the CDR3 is TGTGCCAGCAGCTTAGCGGGTTTAGCAGTAAACTACCACAATGAGCAGTTCTTC.